These 3 T cell receptor beta chains originate from one sample sequenced in a study of T cell responses to AZD1222 COVID-19 vaccine (dated by TCRdb to the early 2020s). Receptor libraries were prepared by the immunoSEQ multiplex PCR assay. Drawn from immuneACCESS, this table holds only the in-frame rearrangements with V and J called that TCRdb kept. Clones are partly lost; checked studies trace under half to an unresolved V gene and leave the rest unexplained. This sample holds about 180,000 clones; 88% were observed only once. Of the sample, roughly 0.49% is held by the ten largest clones. The time point label on this specimen signifies: baseline before first vaccination. This specimen consisted of peripheral blood, obtained on day 0 of AZD1222 vaccination. Source of these receptors: an adult in good health.

The chain combines TRBV7-3 with TRBJ2-1; 7 bases are shared with TRBD2. The CDR3 consists of 13 residues. CDR1 is SGHTA, CDR2 FQGTGA, per germline. V shed 7 bases, J shed 4 bases, and the junction held 4 bases outside the gene matches. Here the CDR3 reads CASMSGGYNEQFF. The CDR3 DNA follows: TGTGCCAGCATGTCCGGGGGGTACAATGAGCAGTTCTTC.

This clone was found once. The chain links TRBV6-5 to TRBJ2-5; 7 bases are a match to TRBD1. This CDR3 is 14 amino acids long. With 6 bases clipped from V and 7 bases from J, the junction kept 11 bases outside the gene matches. Germline-derived CDR1 and CDR2 are MNHEY and SVGAGI. The CDR3 here is CASSSDRVRGTQYF. DNA for the CDR3: TGTGCCAGCAGCTCTGACAGGGTCCGGGGGACCCAGTACTTC.

The rearrangement links TRBV14 to TRBJ2-7, with TRBD1 matching over 9 bases. The CDR3 runs 14 residues. Germline values: CDR1 SGHDN, CDR2 FVKESK. The V and J ends lost 2 bases and 6 bases, in that order; junction bases with no gene match: 5. The CDR3, as DNA: TGTGCCAGCAGCCAACAGACAGGGGGGACCGAGCAGTACTTC. It is translated as CASSQQTGGTEQYF.